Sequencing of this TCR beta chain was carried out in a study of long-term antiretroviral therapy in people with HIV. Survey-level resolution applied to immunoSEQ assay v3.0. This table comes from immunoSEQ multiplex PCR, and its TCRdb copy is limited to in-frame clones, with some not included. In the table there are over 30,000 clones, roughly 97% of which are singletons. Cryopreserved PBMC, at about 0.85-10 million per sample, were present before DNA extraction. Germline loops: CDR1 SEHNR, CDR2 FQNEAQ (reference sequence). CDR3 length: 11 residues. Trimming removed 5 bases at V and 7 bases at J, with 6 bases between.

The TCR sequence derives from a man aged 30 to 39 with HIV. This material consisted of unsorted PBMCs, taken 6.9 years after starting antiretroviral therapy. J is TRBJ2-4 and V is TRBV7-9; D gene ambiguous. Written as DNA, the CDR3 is TGTGCCAGCAGCCCCGGCAACATTCAGTACTTC. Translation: CASSPGNIQYF.